This T cell receptor (beta chain) was documented in a study of blood T cells in healthy people across ages. Through a sample-barcoded 5' primer and a J-beta primer mix, a second PCR was run for roughly 6 to 11 cycles. TCRdb redid the calling of the 5' RACE reads with MiXCR, one entry per CDR3 protein. The sample lists 1.5 million to 2 million distinct CDR3 sequences, roughly 27% occurring once. The ends were cut back, 5 bases at V and 4 bases at J, with 14 bases in the middle. Per germline, CDR1 MDHEN and CDR2 SYDVKM. CDR3 length equals 15 residues. This sequence was found in a woman in her twenties or thirties in good health. The sequenced sample was blood. V gene TRBV28 combines with J gene TRBJ2-2, with D unclear. For the CDR3, the DNA is TGTGCCAGCAGTCCCCTATCTGACGGCACCGGGGAGCTGTTTTTT. This translates into CASSPLSDGTGELFF.